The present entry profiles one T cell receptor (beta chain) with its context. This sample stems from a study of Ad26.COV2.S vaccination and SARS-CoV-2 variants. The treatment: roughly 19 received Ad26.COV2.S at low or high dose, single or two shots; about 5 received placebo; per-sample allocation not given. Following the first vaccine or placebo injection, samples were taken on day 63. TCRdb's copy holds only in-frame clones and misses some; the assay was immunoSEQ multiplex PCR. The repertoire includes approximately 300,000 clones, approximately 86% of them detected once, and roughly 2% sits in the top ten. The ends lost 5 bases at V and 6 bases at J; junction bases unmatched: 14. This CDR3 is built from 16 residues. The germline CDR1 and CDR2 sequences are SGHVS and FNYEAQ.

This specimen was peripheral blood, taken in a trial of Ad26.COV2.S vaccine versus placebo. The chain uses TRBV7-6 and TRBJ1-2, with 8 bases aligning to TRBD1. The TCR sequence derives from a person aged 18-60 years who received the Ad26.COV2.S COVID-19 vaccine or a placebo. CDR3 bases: TGTGCCAGCAGCCCAAGGGTCAGGGGGCGTTACCATGGCTACACCTTC. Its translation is CASSPRVRGRYHGYTF.